A single T cell receptor beta chain is shown here with its context. This clone appeared a single time. Its antigen target is currently unknown. Base qualities are not recorded, but no much larger clone differs from it by a single base. TCRbeta CDR3 regions were amplified from genomic DNA by means of the immunoSEQ Assay, a bias-controlled multiplex PCR. Per the original workflow: The number of nucleated cells in each sample was estimated from the amplification of reference gene primers within the assay. Sequence reads were collapsed and filtered to measure the absolute abundance of every unique TCRbeta CDR3 rearrangement. For each sample, productive Simpson clonality was calculated as the square root of Simpson's diversity index across productive rearrangements. TCRdb mirrors the immuneACCESS table, restricted to in-frame sequences. Some clones are absent from its copies; in checked studies, under half trace to an unresolved V gene, and the reason for the others is unknown. That table is the source of V, J and clone size, and D and trimming were worked out from the DNA. This sample holds 60,000 to 70,000 clones; 82% were observed only once. The ten top clones hold approximately 39% of the sample.

These data originate in a study of blood T cell repertoires in COVID-19 (dated by TCRdb to the early 2020s). At the level of the whole study: Collaborator samples came from the United States, Italy and Spain and covered acute and convalescent phases of COVID-19. The prospective study material was composed of cDNA or gDNA derived from T cells, B-cell-depleted T cells, or PBMCs. Subjects who had been exposed to COVID-19, were actively infected with it, or had recovered from it provided the deeply sampled blood TCRbeta repertoires that made up the dataset. The repertoires were released in a freely available public database meant as a resource for research on the immune response to SARS-CoV-2. Samples came from the ongoing ImmuneRACE study (first 160 participants) plus 1,254 subjects from 6 global collaborators. The sample metadata nearly always contained a de-identified subject ID, COVID-19 status, age in years and sex. Where available, HLA class I and class II types were obtained from metadata supplied by the sample provider rather than from assay-based typing.

Whole blood was collected in K2EDTA tubes by collaborating institutions according to the institutions' own protocols. For TCRbeta analysis, collaborator samples were shipped as frozen whole blood, as isolated PBMCs, or as DNA extracted from either sample type. What the study reported, not specific to this receptor: How much clinical and demographic metadata was included differed by source and by participant, and the metadata was provided uncurated.

The CDR3 runs 15 residues from the cysteine to the phenylalanine. Kept here is only the CDR3 DNA, which spans 45 bases and is read in frame from base 1. CDR1 and CDR2 are drawn from the germline V gene: MNHEY, SVGAGI. The junction shows trimming of 6 bases on V and 3 bases on J, and the gene matches do not reach 8 bases of it. Sequencing was performed on peripheral blood. The receptor was isolated from a human donor in a cohort sampled during active COVID-19. This chain joins TRBV6-5 to TRBJ1-5; 7 bases in between match TRBD1. The DNA sequence is TGTGCCAGCAGCTCAGGACAGGCCTACAATCAGCCCCAGCATTTT. This is translated as CASSSGQAYNQPQHF.